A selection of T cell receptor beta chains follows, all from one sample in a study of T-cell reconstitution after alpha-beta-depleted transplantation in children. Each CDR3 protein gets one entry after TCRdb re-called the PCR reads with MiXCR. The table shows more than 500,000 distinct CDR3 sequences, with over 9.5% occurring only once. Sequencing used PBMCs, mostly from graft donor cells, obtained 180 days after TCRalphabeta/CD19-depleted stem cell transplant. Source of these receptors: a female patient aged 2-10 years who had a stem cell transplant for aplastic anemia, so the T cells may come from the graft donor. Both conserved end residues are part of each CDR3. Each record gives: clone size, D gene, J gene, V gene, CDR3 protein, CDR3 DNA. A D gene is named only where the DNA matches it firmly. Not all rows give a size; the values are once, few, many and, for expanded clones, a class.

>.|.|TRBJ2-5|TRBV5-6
CASSPRALETQYF
TGTGCCAGCAGCCCTCGGGCGTTAGAGACCCAGTACTTC
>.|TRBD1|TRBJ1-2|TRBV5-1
CASSWDSTGGYTF
TGCGCCAGCAGCTGGGACAGCACCGGGGGCTACACCTTC
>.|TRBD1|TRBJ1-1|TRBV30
CAWSLGGTGGTEAFF
TGTGCCTGGAGCCTCGGGGGGACAGGGGGCACTGAAGCTTTCTTT
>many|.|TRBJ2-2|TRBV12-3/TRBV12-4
CASSRGAGELFF
TGTGCCAGCAGCAGGGGTGCCGGGGAGCTGTTTTTT
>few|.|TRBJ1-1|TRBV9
CASSVEPGGLTEAFF
TGTGCCAGCAGCGTAGAGCCCGGGGGGCTGACTGAAGCTTTCTTT
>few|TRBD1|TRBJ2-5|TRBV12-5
CASGLVPTGKQGAETQYF
TGTGCTAGTGGTTTGGTGCCCACAGGTAAACAGGGGGCCGAGACCCAGTACTTC
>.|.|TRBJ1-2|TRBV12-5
CASGLYEGNYGYTF
TGTGCTAGTGGTTTGTACGAGGGAAACTATGGCTACACCTTC
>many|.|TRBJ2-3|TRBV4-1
CASSALRTLYTDTQYF
TGCGCCAGCAGCGCCCTTAGGACCCTTTACACAGATACGCAGTATTTT
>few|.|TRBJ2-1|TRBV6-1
CASSEASRGAPFF
TGTGCCAGCAGTGAAGCTTCACGGGGGGCCCCGTTCTTC
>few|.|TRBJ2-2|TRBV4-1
CASSQGVASIGELFF
TGCGCCAGCAGCCAAGGTGTGGCGAGTATAGGGGAGCTGTTTTTT
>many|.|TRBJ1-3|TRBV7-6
CASSLASGNTIYF
TGTGCCAGCAGCTTAGCGTCTGGAAACACCATATATTTT
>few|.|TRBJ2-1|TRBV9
CASSPTIYNEQFF
TGTGCCAGCAGCCCGACTATATACAATGAGCAGTTCTTC
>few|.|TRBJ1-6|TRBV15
CATSPIRRSSYNSPLHF
TGTGCCACCAGCCCCATAAGGAGGAGCTCCTATAATTCACCCCTCCACTTT
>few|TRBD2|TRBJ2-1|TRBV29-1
CSAGPLAGYNEQFF
TGCAGCGCGGGCCCCCTAGCGGGTTACAATGAGCAGTTCTTC
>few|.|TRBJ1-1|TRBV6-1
CASSELTDTEAFF
TGTGCCAGCAGTGAGTTGACAGACACTGAAGCTTTCTTT
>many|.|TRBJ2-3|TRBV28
CASSLMDWGFTDTQYF
TGTGCCAGCAGTTTGATGGACTGGGGGTTCACAGATACGCAGTATTTT
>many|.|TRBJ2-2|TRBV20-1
CSAYLTGELFF
TGCAGTGCTTATTTAACCGGGGAGCTGTTTTTT
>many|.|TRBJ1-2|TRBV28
CASSFPGGGYTF
TGTGCCAGCAGTTTTCCGGGAGGTGGCTACACCTTC
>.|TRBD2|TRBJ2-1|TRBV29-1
CSVMTGGLAGEGLNNEQFF
TGCAGCGTGATGACCGGGGGACTAGCGGGAGAGGGTCTTAACAATGAGCAGTTCTTC
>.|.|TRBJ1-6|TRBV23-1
CASGTLTLHF
TGCGCCAGCGGCACTTTGACCCTCCACTTT
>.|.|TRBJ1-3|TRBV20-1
CSADQSGSGNTIYF
TGCAGTGCTGACCAGTCGGGCTCTGGAAACACCATATATTTT
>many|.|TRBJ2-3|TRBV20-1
CSASSLVRTDTQYF
TGCAGTGCTAGCTCCCTAGTACGCACAGATACGCAGTATTTT
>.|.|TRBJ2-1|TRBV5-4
CASSWGGGDPTYNEQFF
TGTGCCAGCAGCTGGGGGGGCGGGGACCCAACCTACAATGAGCAGTTCTTC